Listed below are T cell receptor beta chains from one sample, sequenced in a study of cytomegalovirus exposure and HLA in healthy donors. Generated by immunoSEQ multiplex PCR, the TCRdb table keeps only in-frame clones and is missing some. The table records 180,000 or so clones, around four fifths of them present only once. Input material: PBMCs. These TCRs come from a man aged 18 to 35 in good health and CMV-seronegative. Both conserved end residues are part of each CDR3.

cdr3_length: 15
v_call: TRBV7-3
cdr3_aa: CASSSNRGGIDTQYF

cdr3_length: 14
v_call: TRBV5-6
cdr3_aa: CASSLVAHGNTIYF

cdr3_length: 16
v_call: TRBV6-5
cdr3_aa: CASSYSSTGGQETQYF

cdr3_length: 15
v_call: TRBV9
cdr3_aa: CASSVVQGYTGELFF

cdr3_length: 17
v_call: TRBV7-9
cdr3_aa: CASSPMVVAGGGGEQFF

cdr3_length: 17
v_call: TRBV5-4
cdr3_aa: CASSLGPGAGFQETQYF

cdr3_length: 15
v_call: TRBV19
cdr3_aa: CASRGWGPAQETQYF

cdr3_length: 15
v_call: TRBV7-2
cdr3_aa: CASSIGLAVSYEQYF

cdr3_length: 14
v_call: TRBV5-1
cdr3_aa: CASSLVTITGELFF

cdr3_length: 14
v_call: TRBV30
cdr3_aa: CARSVPARGRGQYF

cdr3_length: 15
v_call: TRBV11-2
cdr3_aa: CASSLGDRAQETQYF

cdr3_length: 15
v_call: TRBV7-2
cdr3_aa: CASSLEGLAVETQYF

cdr3_length: 15
v_call: TRBV5-6
cdr3_aa: CASRQTASWLYGYTF

cdr3_length: 14
v_call: TRBV27
cdr3_aa: CASSSTGGYTEAFF

cdr3_length: 13
v_call: TRBV21-1
cdr3_aa: CARERDSLYEQYF